The source of this T cell receptor (beta chain) is a study of pediatric ulcerative colitis. Colonoscopy and blood draw happened at the same time. This CDR3 is 17 amino acids long. Germline-derived CDR1 and CDR2 are SEHNR and FQNEAQ (reference sequence). Trimming took off 2 bases at V and 4 bases at J, with 20 bases between the two ends. TCRdb keeps only in-frame clones here, not all; method: immunoSEQ multiplex PCR. The sample carries under 70,000 clones, over 70% recorded once. The origin of this receptor is a boy between 5 and 17 years old who was a control in a study of pediatric ulcerative colitis. Sample: blood. The V gene is TRBV7-9, the J gene TRBJ1-2; D gene unclear. The CDR3 loop reads CASSLLEVEKDFYGYTF. Written as DNA, the CDR3 is TGTGCCAGCAGCTTATTAGAGGTTGAGAAGGACTTCTATGGCTACACCTTC.